The 27 T cell receptor beta chains in this list originate from one sample, sequenced in a study of cytomegalovirus exposure and HLA in healthy donors. TCRdb keeps only in-frame clones here, not all; method: immunoSEQ multiplex PCR. Found here are roughly 350,000 clones, approximately 90% of them singletons; the top ten hold more than 0.8%. The specimen sequenced was PBMCs. The receptors originated from a woman aged 18-29 years in good health and CMV-seronegative.

The chain is built from TRBV18 and TRBJ2-1; TRBD2 matches 10 bases. Trimming cost V 4 bases and J 2 bases; bases outside gene matches: 2. The CDR3 covers 15 residues. Germline loops: CDR1 KGHSH, CDR2 LQKENI. In nucleotides, the CDR3 is TGTGCCAGCTCACGGACTAGCGGAGCCTACAATGAGCAGTTCTTC. This encodes CASSRTSGAYNEQFF.

V usage is TRBV5-1 and J usage is TRBJ2-1, with 11 bases that match TRBD2. Germline-derived CDR1 and CDR2 are SGHRS and YFSETQ. Losses at the gene ends were 0 bases for V and 8 bases for J; bases not matched to a gene: 4. This CDR3 comprises 15 residues. CDR3 amino acids: CASSLGLAGNDEQFF. CDR3 DNA sequence: TGCGCCAGCAGCTTGGGACTAGCGGGAAATGATGAGCAGTTCTTC.

The chain couples TRBV2 to TRBJ2-7, with D unclear. The V gene's germline CDR1 is SNHLY and CDR2 FYNNEI. The V end was cut by 7 bases, the J end by 4 bases, with 11 bases between. The CDR3 runs 12 residues. CDR3 in amino acids: CASISLSYEQYF. The DNA of the CDR3 is TGTGCCAGCATAAGCCTCTCTTACGAGCAGTACTTC.

This chain uses TRBV19 with TRBJ2-7; D perhaps matches TRBD2 (6 bases). The CDR3 totals 13 residues. From germline, CDR1 is LNHDA and CDR2 SQIVND (reference sequence). Trimming stripped 1 base from V and 3 bases from J, with 7 bases between. In DNA, the CDR3 is TGTGCCAGTAGTATAGCGGGAGTCTACGAGCAGTACTTC. Encoded protein: CASSIAGVYEQYF.

This chain joins TRBV27 and TRBJ2-5; a weak D match, TRBD1 (5 bases). Trimming left V 6 bases short and J 2 bases short, with 7 bases between. Germline CDR1 reads MNHEY; CDR2 reads SMNVEV (reference sequence). The CDR3 is 12 residues long. Here the CDR3 DNA reads TGTGCCAGCAGAGGGGAACAAGAGACCCAGTACTTC. Translated, it gives CASRGEQETQYF.

This clone was observed once. V usage is TRBV9 and J usage is TRBJ2-1; maybe TRBD1 (5 bases). Germline values: CDR1 SGDLS, CDR2 YYNGEE. The CDR3 loop spans 14 amino acids. Trimming pared 0 bases from V and 8 bases from J, leaving 12 bases between. CDR3 region: CASSVESLRDEQFF. In DNA form, the CDR3 reads TGTGCCAGCAGCGTAGAGTCCCTCAGGGATGAGCAGTTCTTC.

The rearrangement joins TRBV6-1 to TRBJ2-1; D unclear. This CDR3 contains 15 residues. The ends were cut back, 2 bases at V and 4 bases at J, with 12 bases in the middle. From germline, CDR1 is MNHNS and CDR2 SASEGT. The CDR3 nucleotides read TGTGCCAGCAGTGAAACGGGTAGACTTTACAATGAGCAGTTCTTC. Its protein product is CASSETGRLYNEQFF.

This clone was counted only a few times. The rearrangement uses TRBV7-2 and TRBJ2-7; TRBD2 agrees at 10 bases. With 0 bases clipped from V and 5 bases from J, the junction kept 10 bases outside the gene matches. Germline V lookup: CDR1 SGHTA, CDR2 FQGNSA. This CDR3 region has 17 residues. The CDR3 nucleotides are TGTGCCAGCAGCTTAGCTAGGCTAGCGGGAGTATTGAACGAGCAGTACTTC. Translated: CASSLARLAGVLNEQYF.

This chain connects TRBV4-1 to TRBJ2-2; D may be TRBD1 (7 bases). Looked up from germline, CDR1 is MGHRA and CDR2 is YSYEKL. Trimming cost V 5 bases and J 2 bases, with 15 bases left between them. This CDR3 has 16 residues. The CDR3 DNA reads as TGCGCCAGCAGCTTCATGCAGGGGGGAAACACCGGGGAGCTGTTTTTT. Amino acids: CASSFMQGGNTGELFF.

J is TRBJ2-1 and V is TRBV30, with D unclear. The germline gives CDR1 GTSNPN, CDR2 SVGIG (reference sequence). This CDR3 contains 13 residues. With 1 base removed from V and 6 bases from J, the gap between germline ends came to 10 bases. CDR3 nucleotides: TGTGCCTGGAGTGCAGGTCCGCCCAATGAGCAGTTCTTC. It encodes CAWSAGPPNEQFF. The variable domain in full, with the rest retrieved from reference TRBV30 and TRBJ2-1, is SQTIHQWPATLVQPVGSPLSLECTVEGTSNPNLYWYRQAAGRGLQLLFYSVGIGQISSEVPQNLSASRPQDRQFILSSKKLLLSDSGFYLCAWSAGPPNEQFFGPGTRLTVL.

This chain connects TRBV27 to TRBJ2-1; TRBD2 agrees at 9 bases. The CDR3 has 14 amino acids. Germline CDR1 MNHEY, CDR2 SMNVEV (reference sequence). V shed 6 bases and J 7 bases; nucleotides not matched to a gene: 7. The CDR3 loop reads CASRGVAGDNEQFF. The CDR3 coding sequence is TGTGCCAGCAGGGGGGTAGCGGGAGATAATGAGCAGTTCTTC.

This chain connects TRBV28 to TRBJ2-1, with 14 bases aligning to TRBD2. J was trimmed by 9 bases and V by 4 bases; bases with no gene match: 20. Looked up from germline, CDR1 is MDHEN and CDR2 is SYDVKM. The CDR3 sequence is 20 residues long. In DNA, the CDR3 is TGTGCCAGCAGTTCCGCTATGGGAGTCACCGGGACTAGCGGGAGCGGTGAGCAGTTCTTC. Translation: CASSSAMGVTGTSGSGEQFF.

The V gene is TRBV7-7, the J gene TRBJ2-1; 9 bases align to TRBD2. CDR1 SSHAT and CDR2 FNYEAQ come from the germline V gene (reference sequence). The V gene end was trimmed by 3 bases and the J gene end by 8 bases; junction bases not matched to a gene: 5. The CDR3 runs 14 residues. In DNA, the CDR3 is TGTGCCAGCAGCTTGGGACTAGCAGACGATGAGCAGTTCTTC. Its translation is CASSLGLADDEQFF.

V usage is TRBV2 and J usage is TRBJ2-2; TRBD2 is a possible D gene (6 bases). This CDR3 comprises 13 residues. V lost 7 bases and J 3 bases, leaving 9 bases between the germline ends. Germline loops: CDR1 SNHLY, CDR2 FYNNEI. This chain's CDR3 is CASKAGHTGELFF. The CDR3 DNA reads TGTGCCAGCAAGGCGGGGCACACCGGGGAGCTGTTTTTT.

The genes are TRBV7-7 and TRBJ2-5; 9 bases map to TRBD2. This CDR3 comprises 15 residues. In germline, CDR1 is SSHAT, CDR2 FNYEAQ (reference sequence). V was clipped by 1 base and J by 4 bases; unmatched bases: 4. CDR3 bases: TGTGCCAGCAGCTTAGGGACTAGCGTAATAGAGACCCAGTACTTC. It encodes CASSLGTSVIETQYF.

The rearrangement uses TRBV6-5 and TRBJ2-7, with TRBD1 identical over 7 bases. Losses at the gene ends were 0 bases for V and 1 base for J; bases not matched to a gene: 6. The CDR3 is 16 residues long. CDR1 and CDR2 (germline): MNHEY, SVGAGI. The CDR3 protein is CASSYSGTALSYEQYF. The CDR3 DNA sequence: TGTGCCAGCAGTTACTCGGGGACAGCTTTATCCTACGAGCAGTACTTC.

In this sample, this clone turned up once. The chain couples TRBV29-1 to TRBJ2-3; D unclear. CDR3 length: 10 amino acids. V lost 5 bases to trimming and J lost 6 bases, with 6 bases between them. CDR1 and CDR2 from the germline V gene are SQVTM and ANQGSEA. This CDR3 reads CSVMRDTQYF. CDR3 nucleotides: TGCAGCGTTATGCGGGATACGCAGTATTTT.

J is TRBJ2-7 and V is TRBV6-6, with 8 bases lining up with TRBD2. Germline V gives CDR1 MNHNY, CDR2 SVGAGI (reference sequence). The V and J ends lost 5 bases and 4 bases, in that order; junction bases with no gene match: 10. CDR3 size: 15 residues. CDR3 nucleotide sequence: TGTGCCAGCAGTCACCCTTCGGGAGGGAGTTACGAGCAGTACTTC. It encodes CASSHPSGGSYEQYF.

The J gene is TRBJ2-7, the V gene TRBV7-8; TRBD2 might be the D (6 bases). Germline loops: CDR1 SGHVS, CDR2 FQNEAQ. V lost 1 base and J 4 bases, leaving 17 bases between the germline ends. The CDR3 is 16 amino acids. The CDR3 is CASSLDQRLGRYEQYF. As DNA, the CDR3 is TGTGCCAGCAGCTTAGATCAGAGACTAGGCAGATACGAGCAGTACTTC.

The chain employs TRBV5-8 and TRBJ2-7, with a weak D call TRBD2 (6 bases). V was pared by 6 bases and J by 2 bases, with 15 bases between. The CDR3 has 14 residues. Germline CDR1 and CDR2: SGHTS and YDEGEE. The CDR3 region is CASTGGRDAYEQYF. DNA of the CDR3: TGTGCCAGCACCGGAGGGCGGGACGCCTACGAGCAGTACTTC.

This clone was observed at least ten times. J is TRBJ2-7 and V is TRBV7-2, with TRBD2 identical over 7 bases. The CDR3 spans 15 residues. V lost 2 bases, J lost 2 bases, and 6 bases stayed unmatched. CDR1 and CDR2 from the germline V gene are SGHTA and FQGNSA. The CDR3 protein is CASSLWGGSPYEQYF. The CDR3, as DNA: TGTGCCAGCAGCTTATGGGGCGGGAGTCCCTACGAGCAGTACTTC.

The rearrangement uses TRBV25-1 and TRBJ1-5; D remains unclear. This CDR3 has 14 residues. In germline, CDR1 is MGHDK, CDR2 SYGVNS. V was pared by 4 bases and J by 3 bases, with 10 bases between. The CDR3 region is CASSGNSPNQPQHF. Here the CDR3 DNA reads TGTGCCAGCAGTGGGAACAGCCCCAATCAGCCCCAGCATTTT. Filled out from reference TRBV25-1 and TRBJ1-5, the complete variable domain reads EADIYQTPRYLVIGTGKKITLECSQTMGHDKMYWYQQDPGMELHLIHYSYGVNSTEKGDLSSESTVSRIRTEHFPLTLESARPSHTSQYLCASSGNSPNQPQHFGDGTRLSIL.

V gene TRBV29-1 combines with J gene TRBJ2-1, with D unresolved. Germline V gene sequence: CDR1 SQVTM, CDR2 ANQGSEA. The CDR3 length is 13 residues. The ends were cut back, 3 bases at V and 4 bases at J, with 10 bases in the middle. CDR3 loop: CSVEGRSYNEQFF. For the CDR3, the DNA is TGCAGCGTTGAGGGCCGAAGTTACAATGAGCAGTTCTTC.

This clone was counted a single time. V and J are TRBV11-3 and TRBJ2-1, with 8 bases matching TRBD2. In germline, CDR1 is SGHNT, CDR2 YENEEA. The CDR3 consists of 15 residues. J lost 2 bases, V lost 4 bases, and 4 bases had no gene match. The CDR3 DNA is TGTGCCAGCAGCTCACGGGAGGGCCCCTACAATGAGCAGTTCTTC. This codes for CASSSREGPYNEQFF.

The DNA for the CDR3 is TGTGCTAGTGCTTCGACACAGGGGGGCACAGATACGCAGTATTTT. It translates to CASASTQGGTDTQYF. The chain uses TRBV12-5 and TRBJ2-3; 8 bases are shared with TRBD1. Germline lookup yields CDR1 LGHNT and CDR2 FRNRAP. V gave up 7 bases and J gave up 1 base; unmatched junction bases: 7. This CDR3 has 15 amino acids.

The chain joins TRBV27 to TRBJ2-1, with 10 bases lining up with TRBD1. This CDR3 is 16 amino acids long. CDR1 and CDR2 (germline): MNHEY, SMNVEV (reference sequence). The trim removed 0 bases at V and 8 bases at J, leaving 7 bases unmatched. CDR3 sequence: CASSLSGTGDPHEQFF. The CDR3 DNA is TGTGCCAGCAGTTTATCCGGGACAGGGGATCCCCATGAGCAGTTCTTC.

This sequence joins TRBV11-3 and TRBJ2-1, with D perhaps TRBD2 (6 bases). V was trimmed by 0 bases and J by 0 bases, leaving 15 bases between them. Germline loops: CDR1 SGHNT, CDR2 YENEEA. The length of the CDR3 is 18 residues. The CDR3 coding sequence is TGTGCCAGCAGCTTAGATCATTCTGGTAGCGGCTCCTACAATGAGCAGTTCTTC. The encoded protein is CASSLDHSGSGSYNEQFF.